The clone carrying this T cell receptor beta chain was seen a single time. Its antigen is currently unknown. Germline loops: CDR1 MGHRA, CDR2 YSYEKL. The ends were cut back, 3 bases at V and 1 base at J, with 6 bases in the middle. This CDR3 contains 13 residues. This sample is part of a study of shared clonotypes between healthy human individuals. Study-wide results and caveats: Sorted-subset samples were not fully sequenced, rarefaction indicated. Researchers found naive subsets generally carried larger estimated richness than memory subsets.

Naive CD8 cells lacked CD45RO and underwent positive selection for CCR7, leaving out terminally differentiated effector memory CD45RA+ cells. Original handling: In the immunoSEQ data, sequences were junction-only and lacked quality scores, so filtering differed. The protocol was immunoSEQ multiplex PCR, while the TCRdb copy is restricted to in-frame clones and leaves out a portion. That table gives V, J and clone size, and the DNA gave D and trimming. Seen here are some 2 million clones, around 96% observed once, and the top ten hold 1.2%. The source material was naive CD8+ T cells sorted from blood. This clonotype was sampled from a man between 18 and 29 years old in good health. V gene TRBV4-1 combines with J gene TRBJ1-1; D not resolved. In DNA form, the CDR3 reads TGCGCCAGCAGCCATTCAGGGAACACTGAAGCTTTCTTT. This codes for CASSHSGNTEAFF.